This T cell receptor beta chain is drawn from a study of monozygotic twins with inflammatory bowel disease. Points from the study as a whole: No discrimination was achieved between different T cell subtypes.

Researchers ran eight separate cDNA reactions for each sample. TCRdb reprocessed the 5' RACE reads and reports one entry per CDR3 protein, with no DNA. The sample includes approximately 330,000 distinct CDR3 sequences. Turning to this clonotype: What it recognizes is unknown.

This CDR3 is built from 14 residues. Germline V lookup: CDR1 SGHAT, CDR2 FQNNGV. The receptor's source is a human donor with ulcerative colitis or Crohn's disease, or a healthy co-twin of an affected twin (not recorded which). Sequencing used blood. The rearrangement joins TRBV11-2 to TRBJ1-3. This chain's CDR3 is CASSSLVTGNTIYF.